This T cell receptor (beta chain) was profiled in a study of blood T cells in healthy people across ages. Study-wide results and caveats: Reliance upon unsorted PBMCs precluded definitive naive versus antigen-experienced comparison.

The use of a sample-barcoded 5' primer and a J-beta primer mix characterized a second PCR of roughly 7 to 11 cycles. In TCRdb, the 5' RACE reads were re-called with MiXCR into one record per CDR3 protein. The sample yields 1.5 million to 2 million distinct CDR3 sequences, around half seen once. This CDR3 contains 15 residues. Germline values: CDR1 DFQATT, CDR2 SNEGSKA (reference sequence). V lost 2 bases and J lost 3; bases outside the gene matches: 7. Individuals who donated were healthy Caucasians from Russia aged roughly 6 to 90. The authors extracted at least 6 micrograms of total RNA per sample. In the case of this clonotype: What it binds is not known.

The rearrangement links TRBV20-1 to TRBJ1-2; TRBD1 aligns across 9 bases. The clonotype originates from a woman in her forties in good health. Source material: blood. CDR3 sequence (DNA): TGCAGTGCTAGACCGCCGAGGGACAGGGACTATGGCTACACCTTC. It translates to CSARPPRDRDYGYTF.